This TCR beta chain was obtained from a study of blood T cell repertoires in COVID-19. Repertoires were generated with immunoSEQ multiplex PCR, while TCRdb's copy carries only in-frame clones and drops some. The sample shows over 200,000 clones, around 82% of them seen only once. This clone is a singleton in its sample. Germline loops: CDR1 MNHEY, CDR2 SMNVEV (reference sequence). The CDR3 covers 11 residues. The V and J ends lost 4 bases and 8 bases respectively, with 8 bases between them. The source material was peripheral blood. J is TRBJ1-1 and V is TRBV27, with D possibly TRBD1 on 6 matching bases. This TCR derives from a middle-aged woman with acute or convalescent COVID-19. The CDR3 DNA reads as TGTGCCAGCAGTTCCGGGACAGAAGCTTTCTTT. The encoded protein is CASSSGTEAFF.